A selection of T cell receptor beta chains follows, all from one sample in a study of T-cell memory formation after mild COVID-19. TCRdb re-called the 5' RACE reads with MiXCR, one entry per CDR3 protein. The sample has some 490,000 distinct CDR3 sequences, roughly 20% seen once. The sequenced sample was PBMCs or a T cell subset sorted from them (not recorded which). Receptors originate from an adult woman who had mild COVID-19 (a few samples of this study predate the infection). Cell type and time point are not known. Both conserved end residues are part of each CDR3. The D gene is left open where the match is weak. Expanded clones get a size class; other rows say once, few or many, or leave the size out.

J gene	D gene	clone size	V gene	CDR3 protein	CDR3 DNA
TRBJ2-7	.	.	TRBV10-3	CAISENYEQYF	TGTGCCATCAGTGAGAACTACGAGCAGTACTTC
TRBJ2-5	.	.	TRBV29-1	CSALGGTETQYF	TGCAGCGCCCTAGGAGGGACAGAGACCCAGTACTTC
TRBJ2-3	.	few	TRBV7-2	CASSLEPSGRTDTQYF	TGTGCCAGCAGCTTAGAGCCCTCGGGGCGCACAGATACGCAGTATTTT
TRBJ1-4	.	few	TRBV5-1	CASSLTLGEPGASTNEKLFF	TGCGCCAGCAGCTTGACCCTCGGGGAGCCAGGGGCCTCAACTAATGAAAAACTGTTTTTT
TRBJ2-3	.	few	TRBV29-1	CSHRGITDTQYF	TGCAGCCACCGTGGCATCACAGATACGCAGTATTTT
TRBJ2-1	TRBD1	few	TRBV30	CAWSVLGRGSRFF	TGTGCCTGGAGTGTACTCGGCAGGGGGTCGAGGTTCTTC
TRBJ2-7	TRBD2	.	TRBV19	CASSTGTSKAQYEQYF	TGTGCCAGTAGCACCGGGACTAGCAAGGCCCAGTACGAGCAGTACTTC
TRBJ1-6	.	.	TRBV5-1	CASSSGEGPLHF	TGCGCCAGCAGCTCTGGGGAGGGGCCCCTCCACTTT
TRBJ2-3	TRBD1	.	TRBV2	CASSAAPTGGLDTQYF	TGTGCCAGCAGTGCGGCGCCGACAGGGGGCTTGGATACGCAGTATTTT
TRBJ2-1	.	many	TRBV12-3/TRBV12-4	CASSSLAGDEQFF	TGTGCCAGCAGTTCCCTGGCGGGCGATGAGCAGTTCTTC
TRBJ2-3	TRBD2	few	TRBV5-4	CASSWGTSGSLPYTDTQYF	TGTGCCAGCAGCTGGGGGACTAGCGGGAGTCTACCGTACACAGATACGCAGTATTTT
TRBJ2-2	.	.	TRBV9	CASSAGLPNTGELFF	TGTGCCAGCAGCGCCGGACTACCGAACACCGGGGAGCTGTTTTTT
TRBJ2-7	.	few	TRBV2	CAGRVAYEQYF	TGTGCCGGCAGGGTAGCCTACGAGCAGTACTTC
TRBJ2-7	.	.	TRBV15	CATSRQNYEQYF	TGTGCCACCAGCAGACAAAACTACGAGCAGTACTTC
TRBJ1-1	.	.	TRBV5-1	CASSPRKVNTEAFF	TGCGCCAGCAGCCCTCGGAAGGTGAACACTGAAGCTTTCTTT
TRBJ1-2	.	.	TRBV6-7	CASSTRQGHGYTF	TGTGCCAGCAGTACCCGGCAGGGCCATGGCTACACCTTC
TRBJ1-4	.	.	TRBV6-6	CASSFGTDREKLFF	TGTGCCAGCAGTTTTGGTACAGACAGAGAAAAACTGTTTTTT
TRBJ2-1	.	.	TRBV9	CASSVVSSGNEQFF	TGTGCCAGCAGCGTAGTGTCTTCGGGCAATGAGCAGTTCTTC
TRBJ2-1	.	.	TRBV5-1	CASSLERGEQFF	TGCGCCAGCAGCTTGGAACGGGGTGAGCAGTTCTTC
TRBJ2-6	.	.	TRBV12-3/TRBV12-4	CASSLEGPGANVLTF	TGTGCCAGCAGTTTAGAGGGGCCTGGGGCCAACGTCCTGACTTTC
TRBJ2-6	.	.	TRBV19	CASSSVLGSGANVLTF	TGTGCCAGTAGTTCCGTCTTGGGCTCTGGGGCCAACGTCCTGACTTTC
TRBJ2-7	.	few	TRBV14	CASSQDVGQRMGQYF	TGTGCCAGCAGCCAAGATGTAGGACAGCGTATGGGGCAGTACTTC
TRBJ2-5	.	.	TRBV24-1	CATSDLSETQYF	TGTGCCACCAGTGATTTGTCCGAGACCCAGTACTTC
TRBJ2-7	TRBD1	few	TRBV7-9	CASTPHPGQGSDEQYF	TGTGCCAGCACCCCTCACCCGGGACAGGGTAGCGACGAGCAGTACTTC
TRBJ2-1	TRBD2	few	TRBV7-9	CASQLADNEQFF	TGTGCCAGTCAACTAGCGGACAATGAGCAGTTCTTC
TRBJ2-5	.	.	TRBV23-1	CASSQYREEETQYF	TGCGCCAGCAGTCAATACAGGGAGGAGGAAACCCAGTACTTC
TRBJ1-1	.	few	TRBV7-9	CASSPHGTSGAEAFF	TGTGCCAGCAGCCCCCACGGGACGTCAGGAGCTGAAGCTTTCTTT
TRBJ2-3	.	few	TRBV2	CASSEWDSNTDTQYF	TGTGCCAGCAGTGAATGGGACTCCAACACAGATACGCAGTATTTT
TRBJ2-5	.	.	TRBV5-4	CASSSKTRMETQYF	TGTGCCAGCAGCTCGAAGACTAGGATGGAGACCCAGTACTTC
TRBJ2-5	.	many	TRBV4-1	CASSPRQSSTLPQETQYF	TGCGCCAGCAGCCCTCGCCAGAGCTCAACTCTGCCACAAGAGACCCAGTACTTC
TRBJ1-2	.	.	TRBV19	CASIQDRPYGYTF	TGTGCCAGTATTCAAGACAGACCCTATGGCTACACCTTC
TRBJ2-1	.	many	TRBV5-6	CASSSEVFSSYNEQFF	TGTGCCAGCAGCTCCGAGGTGTTCAGCTCCTACAATGAGCAGTTCTTC
TRBJ1-1	.	few	TRBV5-1	CASSLVTANTEAFF	TGCGCCAGCAGCTTGGTGACGGCGAACACTGAAGCTTTCTTT
TRBJ1-2	.	.	TRBV7-2	CASSLAVSYGYTF	TGTGCCAGCAGCTTAGCCGTAAGCTATGGCTACACCTTC
TRBJ1-1	.	few	TRBV7-6	CASSIPGGGRETEAFF	TGTGCCAGCAGTATACCCGGAGGGGGGCGAGAGACTGAAGCTTTCTTT
TRBJ2-4	TRBD2	many	TRBV7-2	CASSLGGGANIQYF	TGTGCCAGCAGCTTAGGGGGAGGGGCGAACATTCAGTACTTC
TRBJ2-3	.	.	TRBV4-3	CASSQSRGSTDTQYF	TGCGCCAGCAGCCAATCCCGAGGTAGCACAGATACGCAGTATTTT
TRBJ2-1	TRBD2	few	TRBV12-3/TRBV12-4	CASSPGTSRPPFF	TGTGCCAGCAGCCCCGGGACTAGCAGGCCCCCGTTCTTC
TRBJ2-3	TRBD2	few	TRBV5-1	CASSEGLASNTDTQYF	TGCGCCAGCAGCGAAGGACTAGCTTCGAACACAGATACGCAGTATTTT
TRBJ2-5	.	.	TRBV10-3	CAISEGIGTSREETQYF	TGTGCCATCAGTGAGGGGATAGGGACAAGCCGGGAAGAGACCCAGTACTTC
TRBJ2-7	TRBD2	.	TRBV6-2/TRBV6-3	CASSQAGVVVYEQYF	TGTGCCAGCAGCCAAGCGGGAGTGGTGGTCTACGAGCAGTACTTC
TRBJ2-3	TRBD1	few	TRBV25-1	CASRGQVVDTQYF	TGTGCCAGCAGGGGACAGGTGGTAGATACGCAGTATTTT
TRBJ2-1	TRBD2	few	TRBV20-1	CSAQRDSYNEQFF	TGCAGTGCGCAGCGGGACTCCTACAATGAGCAGTTCTTC
TRBJ1-4	TRBD1	.	TRBV7-8	CASSSNTGVYEKLFF	TGTGCCAGCAGCTCCAACACAGGGGTTTATGAAAAACTGTTTTTT
TRBJ2-3	.	few	TRBV6-2/TRBV6-3	CASSYGTTDTQYF	TGTGCCAGCAGTTACGGGACCACAGATACGCAGTATTTT
TRBJ2-3	TRBD1	.	TRBV6-1	CASNAGTGATDTQYF	TGTGCCAGCAACGCCGGGACAGGGGCGACAGATACGCAGTATTTT
TRBJ1-1	.	few	TRBV5-4	CASSVKTGVGTEAFF	TGTGCCAGCAGCGTGAAAACAGGAGTAGGAACTGAAGCTTTCTTT
TRBJ2-7	.	.	TRBV24-1	CATGDHQTPYEQYF	TGTGCCACCGGGGACCATCAGACCCCCTACGAGCAGTACTTC
TRBJ2-2	.	many	TRBV20-1	CSARSTPGELFF	TGCAGTGCTAGATCGACCCCCGGGGAGCTGTTTTTT
TRBJ1-1	.	few	TRBV12-3/TRBV12-4	CASSLWLGTKSEAFF	TGTGCCAGCAGTTTATGGCTAGGGACAAAATCCGAAGCTTTCTTT
TRBJ2-4	.	.	TRBV21-1	CASSKGGNDIQYF	TGTGCCAGCAGCAAGGGGGGGAACGACATTCAGTACTTC
TRBJ2-2	.	once	TRBV20-1	CSASEAAGELFF	TGCAGTGCTAGTGAGGCCGCCGGGGAGCTGTTTTTT
TRBJ2-4	.	few	TRBV29-1	CSATLAGGAKNIQYF	TGCAGCGCAACACTAGCTGGTGGTGCCAAAAACATTCAGTACTTC
TRBJ1-1	TRBD1	few	TRBV5-1	CASSGQGIESEAFF	TGCGCCAGCAGTGGACAGGGGATAGAGTCTGAAGCTTTCTTT